This T cell receptor beta chain was captured by sequencing in a study of cytomegalovirus exposure and HLA in healthy donors. Points from the study as a whole: A reported reduction in N-insertions relative to the roughly 640-donor mean was seen in an Asian-associated ancestry cluster in a later analysis. The classifier reportedly diagnosed cytomegalovirus status with high specificity and sensitivity.

In the PCR, 60 Vbeta and 13 Jbeta primers were used. Some clones are missing from TCRdb's copy, which holds only in-frame ones; the method was immunoSEQ multiplex PCR. The data show about 120,000 clones, over 70% seen once. Regarding this clone: Antigen unknown.

CDR3 length equals 16 residues. Germline values: CDR1 SEHNR, CDR2 FQNEAQ (reference sequence). Trimming cost V 0 bases and J 2 bases, with 13 bases left between them. The TCR comes from a female donor in good health and CMV-seropositive. The sequenced sample consisted of PBMCs. The chain couples TRBV7-9 to TRBJ2-5; D perhaps matches TRBD1 (6 bases). The CDR3: CASSLAGRGSQETQYF. The DNA for the CDR3 is TGTGCCAGCAGCTTAGCAGGAAGGGGGAGTCAAGAGACCCAGTACTTC.